This T cell receptor beta chain appears in the sequencing data of a study of long-term antiretroviral therapy in people with HIV. This clone has more than one count but fewer than ten. The authors ran the immunoSEQ assay, v3.0, at survey level. Clones were read by immunoSEQ multiplex PCR, and TCRdb kept only the in-frame ones, dropping some. This table has 15,000 to 20,000 clones, about 80% appearing once. Germline assignment: CDR1 LNHDA and CDR2 SQIVND (reference sequence). This CDR3 contains 15 residues. V shed 4 bases and J shed 2 bases, with 12 bases lying between them. Sequenced material: unsorted PBMCs, taken just before starting antiretroviral therapy. The clonotype comes from a man aged 35-49 years with HIV. The chain uses TRBV19 and TRBJ1-5; possibly TRBD1 for D (5 bases). The CDR3 nucleotides read TGTGCCAGTAGTAGGGGCAGGGATGGCAATCAGCCCCAGCATTTT. Translated, it gives CASSRGRDGNQPQHF.